This TCR beta chain was documented in a study of T cell changes during pregnancy in multiple sclerosis. Method: immunoSEQ multiplex PCR; TCRdb's copy keeps in-frame clones and lacks some. The data contain 40,000 to 55,000 clones, around 92% of them seen just once; the ten biggest clones take up about 8.8%. The V gene end was trimmed by 1 base and the J gene end by 4 bases; junction bases not matched to a gene: 10. Per germline, CDR1 SGHVS and CDR2 FNYEAQ. The CDR3 consists of 16 residues. The chain employs TRBV7-6 and TRBJ2-7; 7 bases fit TRBD1. The source material was CD8+ T cells from peripheral blood mononuclear cells, sampled after pregnancy. This clonotype was sampled from a female donor with multiple sclerosis, enrolled in a pregnancy study. Here the CDR3 reads CASSLGGGAAGYEQYF. Written as DNA, the CDR3 is TGTGCCAGCAGCTTAGGAGGGGGCGCTGCCGGTTACGAGCAGTACTTC.